This TCR beta chain was identified during a study of blood T cell repertoires in COVID-19. Study as a whole: The origin of the acute and convalescent COVID-19 samples was the United States, Italy and Spain.

The CDR3 has 16 amino acids. CDR1 and CDR2 (germline): SGHRS, YFSETQ. V lost 0 bases, J lost 0 bases, and 10 bases lay in between. Profiled with immunoSEQ multiplex PCR; TCRdb holds only in-frame clones, not every one. The sample yields more than 300,000 clones, about four fifths seen once. V and J are TRBV5-1 and TRBJ1-3; no reliable D call. This receptor was obtained from a woman aged 45 to 65 with acute or convalescent COVID-19. Specimen: peripheral blood. CDR3 DNA sequence: TGCGCCAGCAGCTTGGCGGCGGGAAACTCTGGAAACACCATATATTTT. It yields the protein CASSLAAGNSGNTIYF.